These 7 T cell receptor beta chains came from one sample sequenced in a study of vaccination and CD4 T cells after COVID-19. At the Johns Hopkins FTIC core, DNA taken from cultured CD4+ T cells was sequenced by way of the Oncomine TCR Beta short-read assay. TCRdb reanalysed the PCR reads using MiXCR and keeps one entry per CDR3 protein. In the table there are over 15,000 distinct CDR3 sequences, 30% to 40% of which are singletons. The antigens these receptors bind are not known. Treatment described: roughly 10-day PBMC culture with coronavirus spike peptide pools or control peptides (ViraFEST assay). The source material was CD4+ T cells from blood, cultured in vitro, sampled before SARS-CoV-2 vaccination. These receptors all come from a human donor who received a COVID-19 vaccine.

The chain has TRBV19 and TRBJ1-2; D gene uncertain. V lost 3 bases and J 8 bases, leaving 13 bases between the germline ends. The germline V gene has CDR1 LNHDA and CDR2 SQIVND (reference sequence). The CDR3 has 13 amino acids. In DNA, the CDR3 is TGTGCCAGTAGTATCGGTGGCACTGTGGGCTACACCTTC. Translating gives CASSIGGTVGYTF. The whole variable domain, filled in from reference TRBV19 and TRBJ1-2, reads DGGITQSPKYLFRKEGQNVTLSCEQNLNHDAMYWYRQDPGQGLRLIYYSQIVNDFQKGDIAEGYSVSREKKESFPLTVTSAQKNPTAFYLCASSIGGTVGYTFGSGTRLTVV.

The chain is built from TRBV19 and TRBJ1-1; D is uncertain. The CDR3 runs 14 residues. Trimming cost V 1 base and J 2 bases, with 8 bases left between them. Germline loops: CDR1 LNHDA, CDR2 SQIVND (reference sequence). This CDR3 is CASSIGSTNTEAFF. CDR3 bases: TGTGCCAGTAGTATAGGGTCAACAAACACTGAAGCTTTCTTT.

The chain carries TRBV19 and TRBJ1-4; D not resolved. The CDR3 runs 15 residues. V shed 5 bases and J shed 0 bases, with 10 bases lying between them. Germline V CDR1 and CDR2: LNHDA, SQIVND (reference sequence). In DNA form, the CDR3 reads TGTGCCAGTAGTCCGAGAGCTGCAACTAATGAAAAACTGTTTTTT. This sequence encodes CASSPRAATNEKLFF.

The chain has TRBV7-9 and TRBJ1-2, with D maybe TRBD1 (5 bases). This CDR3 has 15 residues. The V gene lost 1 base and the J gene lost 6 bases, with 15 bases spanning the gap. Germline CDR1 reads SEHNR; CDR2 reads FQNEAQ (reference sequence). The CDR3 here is CASSLEVQGRDGYTF. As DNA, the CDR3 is TGTGCCAGCAGCTTAGAGGTCCAGGGACGGGATGGCTACACCTTC.

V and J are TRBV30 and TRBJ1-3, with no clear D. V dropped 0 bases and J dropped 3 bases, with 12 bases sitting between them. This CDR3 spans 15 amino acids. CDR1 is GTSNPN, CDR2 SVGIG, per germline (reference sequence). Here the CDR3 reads CAWSVLGDGGNTIYF. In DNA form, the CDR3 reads TGTGCCTGGAGTGTACTGGGTGACGGTGGAAACACCATATATTTT.

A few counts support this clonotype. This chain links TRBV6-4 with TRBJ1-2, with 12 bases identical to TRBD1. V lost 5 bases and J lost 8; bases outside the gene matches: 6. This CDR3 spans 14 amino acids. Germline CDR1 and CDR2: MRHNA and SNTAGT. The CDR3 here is CASSPGTGGIGYTF. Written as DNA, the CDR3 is TGTGCCAGCAGTCCCGGGACAGGGGGCATCGGCTACACCTTC.

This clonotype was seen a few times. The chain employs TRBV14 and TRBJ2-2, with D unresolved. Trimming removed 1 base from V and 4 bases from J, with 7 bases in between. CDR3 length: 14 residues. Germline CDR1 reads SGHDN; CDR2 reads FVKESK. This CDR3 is CASSQAGPTGELFF. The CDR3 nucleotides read TGTGCCAGCAGCCAAGCGGGTCCCACCGGGGAGCTGTTTTTT.